The sample holds one count of the clone carrying this TCR beta chain. This specimen comes from a study of blood T cell repertoires in COVID-19. Turning to the study itself: The study drew acute and convalescent COVID-19 samples from the United States, Italy and Spain. From T cells, B-cell-depleted T cells, or PBMCs came the material, which was cDNA or gDNA.

CDR1 and CDR2 from the germline V gene are SGHAT and FQNNGV. V lost 5 bases and J 4 bases, leaving 11 bases between the germline ends. This CDR3 has 13 residues. Original methodology: Amplifying reference gene primers gave estimates of nucleated cell counts. TCRdb's copy holds only in-frame clones and misses some; the assay was immunoSEQ multiplex PCR. V and J calls and clone size are as listed in that table; D and trimming were resolved from the DNA. Among around 170,000 clones listed, roughly 80% were seen once. The specimen was peripheral blood. The clonotype comes from a man younger than 45 with active or convalescent COVID-19. This chain connects TRBV11-2 to TRBJ1-2; D gene unclear. The CDR3 sequence is CASSPARAYGYTF. The CDR3 DNA follows: TGTGCCAGCAGCCCAGCGCGGGCCTATGGCTACACCTTC. Full variable domain (remainder filled in from reference TRBV11-2 and TRBJ1-2): EAGVAQSPRYKIIEKRQSVAFWCNPISGHATLYWYQQILGQGPKLLIQFQNNGVVDDSQLPKDRFSAERLKGVDSTLKIQPAKLEDSAVYLCASSPARAYGYTFGSGTRLTVV.